The present TCR beta chain was sequenced within a study of Ad26.COV2.S vaccination and SARS-CoV-2 variants. Study summary: Ad26.COV2.S, an intramuscular injection, was given once or twice 56 days apart.

Treatment of the sample: about 20 received Ad26.COV2.S at low or high dose, single or two shots; about 5 received placebo; per-sample allocation not given. The samples were gathered on day 63 after the first injection of vaccine or placebo. Turning to this clone: Its antigen remains unknown. Other DNA sequences from this sample encode an identical CDR3 as well.

The germline gives CDR1 MNHEY, CDR2 SVGAGI. The length of the CDR3 is 14 residues. V was shortened by 2 bases and J by 4 bases, with 9 bases between the two germline ends. Study-wide points: Possibly, TCR breadth and depth analyses underestimated total T cell responses. Vaccine recipients and placebo recipients showed similar non-spike TCR breadth. Reported findings describe substantial breadth in spike-specific CD8+ and CD4+ T cell responses following vaccination.

TCRdb keeps only in-frame clones here, not all; method: immunoSEQ multiplex PCR. The data contain roughly 380,000 clones, roughly 91% of them singletons. The V call is TRBV6-5, the J call TRBJ1-5; TRBD1 might be the D (5 bases). This sequence was found in a person aged 18-60 years who received the Ad26.COV2.S COVID-19 vaccine or a placebo. Sequenced material: peripheral blood, taken in a trial of Ad26.COV2.S vaccine versus placebo. The CDR3 DNA reads as TGTGCCAGCAGTTACGGGGGGGGGAATCAGCCCCAGCATTTT. Its protein is CASSYGGGNQPQHF.